These 24 T cell receptor beta chains came from one sample sequenced in a study of blood T cell repertoires in COVID-19 (dated by TCRdb to the early 2020s). Library preparation employed the immunoSEQ multiplex PCR assay. TCRdb carries this immuneACCESS record with in-frame sequences only. Its versions omit some clonotypes, under half of them owing to an unresolved V gene in the studies checked, with the rest unexplained. This sample is represented by some 370,000 clones; approximately 89% of them were singletons. The ten largest clones represent 10% of the sample. Sequencing input: peripheral blood. The source of these receptors is a woman in her twenties or thirties with COVID-19, enrolled during active disease.

The chain couples TRBV28 to TRBJ2-3, with 14 positions matching TRBD2. CDR3 size: 19 residues. Trimming took 3 bases from V and 1 from J; bases not matched to a gene: 9. CDR1 and CDR2 (germline): MDHEN, SYDVKM. CDR3 bases: TGTGCCAGCAGTTTGGGACTAGCGGGAGAGGCTTTTGGCACAGATACGCAGTATTTT. This gives the protein CASSLGLAGEAFGTDTQYF.

The genes are TRBV27 and TRBJ2-1, with D perhaps TRBD2 (6 bases). Germline CDR1 MNHEY, CDR2 SMNVEV (reference sequence). V was shortened by 9 bases and J by 7 bases, with 19 bases between the two germline ends. The CDR3 runs to 14 residues. The CDR3 DNA follows: TGTGCCAGGGCACCTTCGGGACTGACGAATGAGCAGTTCTTC. Amino acid sequence: CARAPSGLTNEQFF.

This clone was seen a single time. This same CDR3 is encoded by further DNA sequences in the sample. The rearrangement links TRBV7-3 to TRBJ2-2, with a weak D call TRBD1 (5 bases). The V gene lost 4 bases and the J gene lost 1 base, with 7 bases spanning the gap. CDR1 SGHTA and CDR2 FQGTGA come from the germline V gene. This CDR3 has 14 amino acids. CDR3 in amino acids: CASSSQGNTGELFF. CDR3 in DNA: TGTGCCAGCAGCTCCCAGGGGAACACCGGGGAGCTGTTTTTT.

This rearrangement joins TRBV7-9 to TRBJ1-1, with 10 bases identical to TRBD1. V dropped 4 bases and J dropped 3; count of bases not matched to a gene: 2. Germline values: CDR1 SEHNR, CDR2 FQNEAQ (reference sequence). The CDR3 length is 14 residues. The CDR3 spells CASSSGTGDTEAFF. CDR3 in DNA: TGTGCCAGCAGCTCCGGGACAGGGGACACTGAAGCTTTCTTT.

V usage is TRBV28 and J usage is TRBJ2-1, with D perhaps matching TRBD2 (6 bases). The ends were cut back, 6 bases at V and 7 bases at J, with 16 bases in the middle. CDR3 size: 14 residues. Germline V lookup: CDR1 MDHEN, CDR2 SYDVKM. Here the CDR3 DNA reads TGTGCCAGCAGCGAGTCGGGAGTAGGTAATGAGCAGTTCTTC. Encoded protein: CASSESGVGNEQFF.

The chain employs TRBV5-6 and TRBJ1-4; tentative D call: TRBD1 (6 bases). Germline V CDR1 and CDR2: SGHDT, YYEEEE. The ends were cut back, 0 bases at V and 7 bases at J, with 10 bases in the middle. CDR3 length equals 14 residues. DNA for the CDR3: TGTGCCAGCAGCTTGGACAGGGTAGCTGAAAAACTGTTTTTT. It yields the protein CASSLDRVAEKLFF.

The chain recombines TRBV5-1 with TRBJ2-5, with 7 bases aligning to TRBD2. With 0 bases clipped from V and 5 bases from J, the junction kept 10 bases outside the gene matches. The CDR3 consists of 16 residues. From germline, CDR1 is SGHRS and CDR2 YFSETQ. The CDR3: CASSLEASGWGETQYF. Written as DNA, the CDR3 is TGCGCCAGCAGCTTGGAGGCTAGCGGTTGGGGGGAGACCCAGTACTTC.

The chain couples TRBV28 to TRBJ2-7, with TRBD2 matching over 10 bases. The CDR3 covers 15 residues. V lost 3 bases, J lost 4 bases, and 6 bases stayed unmatched. Germline V gives CDR1 MDHEN, CDR2 SYDVKM. The CDR3 sequence: CASSFLAGAMYEQYF. The DNA for the CDR3 is TGTGCCAGCAGTTTTCTAGCGGGAGCTATGTACGAGCAGTACTTC.

This chain links TRBV28 with TRBJ1-1, with D maybe TRBD1 (5 bases). Trimming took off 3 bases at V and 1 base at J, with 18 bases between the two ends. The germline CDR1 and CDR2 sequences are MDHEN and SYDVKM. The CDR3 has 17 amino acids. The chain's CDR3 is CASSLDHGRGRNTEAFF. In DNA form, the CDR3 reads TGTGCCAGCAGTTTGGACCACGGGAGGGGTAGGAACACTGAAGCTTTCTTT.

This clone was counted a few times. The chain combines TRBV6-6 with TRBJ1-6; D is perhaps TRBD1 (6 bases). Germline CDR1 and CDR2: MNHNY and SVGAGI (reference sequence). The CDR3 loop spans 14 amino acids. Trimming stripped 4 bases from V and 7 bases from J, with 11 bases between. The CDR3 is CASSFTDRNSPLHF. CDR3 DNA sequence: TGTGCCAGCAGTTTCACGGACAGAAATTCACCCCTCCACTTT.

The chain has TRBV18 and TRBJ1-1; D is ambiguous. The CDR3 contains 14 residues. Trimming removed 0 bases from V and 1 base from J, with 6 bases in between. CDR1 and CDR2 (germline): KGHSH, LQKENI. In nucleotides, the CDR3 is TGTGCCAGCTCACCACCGGCAGGGAACACTGAAGCTTTCTTT. It specifies CASSPPAGNTEAFF. The full variable domain, with the rest looked up from reference TRBV18 and TRBJ1-1, is NAGVMQNPRHLVRRRGQEARLRCSPMKGHSHVYWYRQLPEEGLKFMVYLQKENIIDESGMPKERFSAEFPKEGPSILRIQQVVRGDSAAYFCASSPPAGNTEAFFGQGTRLTVV.

This clone was counted only a few times. The CDR3 reads CASSQEWRSYEQYF. DNA for the CDR3: TGTGCCAGCAGCCAAGAATGGCGGAGCTACGAGCAGTACTTC. The chain uses TRBV3-1 (or the pseudogene TRBV3-2) and TRBJ2-7; D gene uncertain. Trimming removed 0 bases from V and 3 bases from J, with 9 bases in between. Germline V lookup: CDR1 LGHDT, CDR2 YNNKEL (reference sequence). The CDR3 totals 14 residues.

The rearrangement uses TRBV28 and TRBJ1-4; D is undetermined. The CDR3 spans 14 residues. V gave up 5 bases and J gave up 8 bases, with 15 bases separating them. From germline, CDR1 is MDHEN and CDR2 SYDVKM. CDR3 in DNA: TGTGCCAGCAGTCCCCCTCTCAGGTTGGAAAAACTGTTTTTT. Translating gives CASSPPLRLEKLFF.

This chain connects TRBV11-2 to TRBJ2-7, with 7 bases aligning to TRBD1. CDR3 length: 14 amino acids. Germline CDR1 and CDR2: SGHAT and FQNNGV. V was pared by 7 bases and J by 2 bases, with 8 bases of the junction left unmatched. The CDR3 protein is CASTYRGLTYEQYF. CDR3 sequence (DNA): TGTGCCAGCACTTACAGGGGTCTTACCTACGAGCAGTACTTC.

Points on this clone: Other DNA sequences in this specimen translate into the identical CDR3. V is TRBV29-1 and J is TRBJ1-2; tentative D call: TRBD1 (5 bases). The V gene lost 4 bases and the J gene lost 8 bases, with 14 bases spanning the gap. Germline CDR1 is SQVTM and CDR2 is ANQGSEA. The CDR3 is 12 amino acids. DNA of the CDR3: TGCAGCGTTGTGGGGCAGGGCACCGGCTACACCTTC. Translating it yields CSVVGQGTGYTF.

The rearrangement links TRBV7-2 to TRBJ2-2, with 9 bases matching TRBD1. The CDR3 totals 15 residues. The V and J ends lost 1 base and 3 bases, in that order; junction bases with no gene match: 0. The germline gives CDR1 SGHTA, CDR2 FQGNSA. The CDR3 DNA sequence: TGTGCCAGCAGCTTAGGACAGGGGGACACCGGGGAGCTGTTTTTT. Protein sequence: CASSLGQGDTGELFF.

The chain combines TRBV27 with TRBJ2-3; 9 bases map to TRBD2. CDR3 length equals 13 residues. The germline CDR1 and CDR2 sequences are MNHEY and SMNVEV (reference sequence). Trimming cost V 8 bases and J 3 bases; bases outside gene matches: 3. As DNA, the CDR3 is TGTGCCAGCGGGGCGGGAGGGACAGATACGCAGTATTTT. This sequence encodes CASGAGGTDTQYF.

V gene TRBV24-1 combines with J gene TRBJ2-7; D not certain. Germline V gives CDR1 KGHDR, CDR2 SFDVKD. Trimming shortened V by 4 bases and J by 6 bases, and 18 bases separated the two germline ends. The CDR3 totals 15 residues. The CDR3 is CATSDASDSSLEQYF. The CDR3 nucleotides are TGTGCCACCAGTGACGCAAGCGACTCTTCTCTCGAGCAGTACTTC.

A single count supports this clone. The rearrangement joins TRBV2 to TRBJ2-6, with 7 positions matching TRBD1. J gave up 3 bases and V 3 bases, and 2 bases lay outside the gene matches. Germline loops: CDR1 SNHLY, CDR2 FYNNEI. The CDR3 has 15 residues. CDR3 residues: CASSERGRGANVLTF. The CDR3 nucleotides read TGTGCCAGCAGTGAGAGGGGGCGTGGGGCCAACGTCCTGACTTTC.

The chain recombines TRBV19 with TRBJ2-2, with D possibly matching TRBD1 (6 bases). V was clipped by 7 bases and J by 1 base, with 10 bases between them. The CDR3 consists of 14 residues. Looked up from germline, CDR1 is LNHDA and CDR2 is SQIVND (reference sequence). The CDR3 spells CASTWGQNTGELFF. The CDR3 nucleotides read TGTGCCAGTACTTGGGGACAGAACACCGGGGAGCTGTTTTTT.

The rearrangement joins TRBV7-3 to TRBJ2-7, with 7 bases fitting TRBD1. The germline V gene has CDR1 SGHTA and CDR2 FQGTGA. V shed 6 bases, J shed 1 base, and the junction held 6 bases outside the gene matches. The CDR3 spans 14 residues. The CDR3 DNA is TGTGCCAGCAGACCCAGACAGGGTTCCTACGAGCAGTACTTC. Protein sequence: CASRPRQGSYEQYF. The full variable domain, with the rest looked up from reference TRBV7-3 and TRBJ2-7, is GAGVSQTPSNKVTEKGKYVELRCDPISGHTALYWYRQSLGQGPEFLIYFQGTGAADDSGLPNDRFFAVRPEGSVSTLKIQRTERGDSAVYLCASRPRQGSYEQYFGPGTRLTVT.

V usage is TRBV2 and J usage is TRBJ1-2, with 9 bases identical to TRBD1. CDR1 is SNHLY, CDR2 FYNNEI, per germline. The CDR3 is 14 amino acids. V lost 5 bases, J lost 4 bases, and 5 bases stayed unmatched. The CDR3 nucleotides read TGTGCCAGCAGTAAGGGACAGGGAACCTATGGCTACACCTTC. Protein: CASSKGQGTYGYTF.

The chain has TRBV11-2 and TRBJ2-7; D perhaps matches TRBD1 (5 bases). The CDR3 runs 16 residues. Between the trimmed V and J ends, which lost 5 bases and 2 bases, there was a span of 19 bases. Germline V gene lookup returns CDR1 SGHAT and CDR2 FQNNGV. CDR3 DNA sequence: TGTGCCAGCAGCCCCTCCCCGGACAAGGGGACCTACGAGCAGTACTTC. Encoded protein: CASSPSPDKGTYEQYF.

J is TRBJ2-6 and V is TRBV5-1; D ambiguous. The CDR3 runs 15 residues. V was clipped by 4 bases and J by 4 bases, with 12 bases between them. Germline CDR1 is SGHRS and CDR2 is YFSETQ. The CDR3 DNA sequence: TGCGCCAGCAGCAAGGAGACGGCGGGGGCCAACGTCCTGACTTTC. As protein: CASSKETAGANVLTF.